This T cell receptor (beta chain) is from a study of graft-versus-host responses after intestinal transplantation. Study overall: Anti-thymocyte globulin was used for induction in all recipients, who then took tacrolimus and steroids for 2 to 4 years.

This CDR3 region has 17 residues. The ends lost 2 bases at V and 0 bases at J; junction bases unmatched: 9. In germline, CDR1 is MGHRA, CDR2 YSYEKL. Graft samples were processed, releasing intraepithelial and lamina propria lymphocytes. Sequenced by immunoSEQ multiplex PCR; TCRdb stores in-frame clones only, minus some. The sample contains nearly 30,000 clones, about 80% of which appear only once. Findings of the study overall: Allografts from individuals with graft-donor T cell macrochimerism displayed high graft-versus-host to host-versus-graft clonal ratios. GvH clonotypes were identified within recipient marrow, with a subset emerging first in ileum or blood.

Details on this clone: Antigen specificity is unknown.

Here the sequenced sample was ileum tissue, taken 98 days after intestinal transplantation. This TCR came from a human patient who received an intestinal transplant, so some T cells may come from the graft donor. V usage is TRBV4-1 and J usage is TRBJ2-5; 7 bases line up with TRBD1. The CDR3 here is CASSQKNRGLDQETQYF. Written as DNA, the CDR3 is TGCGCCAGCAGCCAAAAAAACAGGGGCCTCGACCAAGAGACCCAGTACTTC.